Sequencing of this TCR beta chain was carried out in a study of control samples from healthy donors and cancer patients. Trimming left V 3 bases short and J 1 base short, with 9 bases between. There are 14 residues in the CDR3. Germline lookup yields CDR1 LNHDA and CDR2 SQIVND (reference sequence). Data came from immunoSEQ multiplex PCR; TCRdb stores just in-frame clones and leaves some out. The sample lists about 140,000 clones; just over 85% were seen once. This clone has a handful of counts. This TCR was recovered from a man between 18 and 35 years old in good health. The V and J genes are TRBV19 and TRBJ1-1, with D possibly TRBD1 on 5 matching bases. The sequenced material came from blood. Written as DNA, the CDR3 is TGTGCCAGTAGTATGTGGCAGGGGAACACTGAAGCTTTCTTT. Its translation: CASSMWQGNTEAFF.